These T cell receptor beta chains were read from a single sample in a study of shared clonotypes between healthy human individuals. Generated by immunoSEQ multiplex PCR, the TCRdb table keeps only in-frame clones and is missing some. The sample includes about 1.5 million clones, approximately 97% of them seen just once. The specimen sequenced was naive CD4+ T cells sorted from blood. Source of these receptors: a man aged 30-40 years in good health. The CDR3 runs from the conserved cysteine through the conserved F or W. D genes are given only for firm matches. Clone size is stated in some rows and not others, as once, few, many or a class when expanded.

v_gene	j_gene	abundance	d_gene	CDR3nt	CDR3aa
TRBV7-8	TRBJ2-2	-	TRBD2	TGTGCCAGCAGCTTAGCCCTAGCGGGAGCCAACGGGGAGCTGTTTTTT	CASSLALAGANGELFF
TRBV15	TRBJ2-1	-	-	TGTGCCACCAGCAGAGATTCTGCGGTTGGGGAGCAGTTCTTC	CATSRDSAVGEQFF
TRBV11-2	TRBJ2-5	-	TRBD2	TGTGCCAGCAGATCCGGGGGGTTCCAGCAAGAGACCCAGTACTTC	CASRSGGFQQETQYF
TRBV6-1	TRBJ1-4	-	-	TGTGCCAGCGGAGGCAGCGAGAGCTTGAAAGGACTGTTTTTT	CASGGSESLKGLFF
TRBV28	TRBJ2-7	-	-	TGTGCCAGCATGGAGCCTGGGCGCAGGAGCAACGAGCAGTACTTC	CASMEPGRRSNEQYF
TRBV28	TRBJ1-2	-	-	TGTGCCAGCACCTCCGGGTCCCTCACAGACTACACCTTC	CASTSGSLTDYTF
TRBV10-3	TRBJ2-1	once	TRBD2	TGTGCCATCAGTGAGTCCCTAACGGCGGGAGGGGGCAATGAGCAGTTCTTC	CAISESLTAGGGNEQFF
TRBV11-2	TRBJ2-5	-	-	TGTGCCAGCAGCTTGGGACCGAACCAAGAGACCCAGTACTTC	CASSLGPNQETQYF
TRBV28	TRBJ2-7	-	-	TGTGCCAGCAGTGTCCCCTACGAGCAGTACTTC	CASSVPYEQYF
TRBV7-6	TRBJ2-3	-	TRBD2	TGTGCCAGCAGCTTAGCAGAGCCCAAAGCGGGAGGCACAGATACGCAGTATTTT	CASSLAEPKAGGTDTQYF
TRBV15	TRBJ2-3	-	-	TGTGCCACCAGCAGAGTTGTGGTGACAGATACGCAGTATTTT	CATSRVVVTDTQYF
TRBV5-1	TRBJ2-7	-	-	TGCGCCAGCAGCTTGGTGCAGGGAAGGGATTCCTACGAGCAGTACTTC	CASSLVQGRDSYEQYF
TRBV20-1	TRBJ2-7	once	-	TGCAGTGCCAGGACGGCCTACGAGCAGTACTTC	CSARTAYEQYF
TRBV5-4	TRBJ2-7	-	TRBD1	TGTGCCAGCAGCCAAGCCGTCCGGGACAGCGAGCAGTACTTC	CASSQAVRDSEQYF
TRBV11-2	TRBJ1-2	-	-	TGTGCCAGCAGCCCTTCTTCTAACTATGGCTACACCTTC	CASSPSSNYGYTF
TRBV6-4	TRBJ2-7	-	TRBD2	TGTGCCAGCAGTGATGTAGCGGGAGGGTCTATCTACGAGCAGTACTTC	CASSDVAGGSIYEQYF
TRBV5-1	TRBJ1-1	-	TRBD1	TGCGCCAGCAGCCCGGGGACAGGGAAGGGGGATTTCTTT	CASSPGTGKGDFF
TRBV27	TRBJ1-1	-	-	TGTGCCAGCAGTTTATCGGGGGTGCGTGACACTGAAGCTTTCTTT	CASSLSGVRDTEAFF
TRBV19	TRBJ2-7	-	-	TGTGCCAGTAGTATAGTCCAGGGAAGCTCCTACGAGCAGTACTTC	CASSIVQGSSYEQYF
TRBV19	TRBJ2-1	-	TRBD1	TGTGCCAGTAGTAGACAGGGCGACGTATACAATGAGCAGTTCTTC	CASSRQGDVYNEQFF
TRBV7-3	TRBJ2-3	-	-	TGTGCCAGCAGCTTAGCTCCCACAGATACGCAGTATTTT	CASSLAPTDTQYF
TRBV5-4	TRBJ2-1	-	-	TGTGCCAGCAGCTTTTGGAGGGACAGTTCCTACAATGAGCAGTTCTTC	CASSFWRDSSYNEQFF
TRBV28	TRBJ1-1	-	-	TGTGCCAGCAGTCTGAGCCCGGGTTCGGGGAACACTGAAGCTTTCTTT	CASSLSPGSGNTEAFF
TRBV5-4	TRBJ2-3	-	TRBD1	TGTGCCAGCAGGAAGGACAGGAACACAGATACGCAGTATTTT	CASRKDRNTDTQYF
TRBV5-1	TRBJ2-7	-	TRBD1	TGCGCCAGCAGCACGAATCAGGGGGCGAGCGAGCAGTACTTC	CASSTNQGASEQYF
TRBV10-3	TRBJ2-1	-	TRBD2	TGTGCCATCAGTGACCCGGGACTAGCGCGAAATAATGAGCAGTTCTTC	CAISDPGLARNNEQFF
TRBV10-1	TRBJ2-7	-	-	TGCGCCAGCAGAGCCGGGCCTCCCCCGAACGAGCAGTACTTC	CASRAGPPPNEQYF
TRBV11-3	TRBJ2-1	-	-	TGTGCCAGCAGCCCACACAAGGGGCCCTACAATGAGCAGTTCTTC	CASSPHKGPYNEQFF
TRBV11-2	TRBJ2-1	-	TRBD2	TGTGCCAGCAGCTTAGGGGATAGCGGGTACTACAATGAGCAGTTCTTC	CASSLGDSGYYNEQFF
TRBV6-5	TRBJ2-1	-	-	TGTGCCAGCAGTTACTCGACAGGACAGACAAATGAGCAGTTCTTC	CASSYSTGQTNEQFF
TRBV19	TRBJ2-3	-	-	TGTGCCAGTAGCTCAGGGACTTTCGCTAGCACAGATACGCAGTATTTT	CASSSGTFASTDTQYF
TRBV5-1	TRBJ2-2	-	TRBD1	TGCGCCAGCAGCCCGGGGGACAGGGGGATAATCGCCGGGGAGCTGTTTTTT	CASSPGDRGIIAGELFF
TRBV4-2	TRBJ2-1	-	TRBD2	TGTGCCAGCAGCCAAGAAGGGGAGGGTTCAGCAGCACTTTACAATGAGCAGTTCTTC	CASSQEGEGSAALYNEQFF
TRBV7-6	TRBJ1-5	-	TRBD1	TGTGCCGCGGGACAGGATAGCAATCAGCCCCAGCATTTT	CAAGQDSNQPQHF
TRBV15	TRBJ2-1	once	-	TGTGCCACCAGCCATACTAGCAATGAGCAGTTCTTC	CATSHTSNEQFF
TRBV6-4	TRBJ2-1	-	TRBD2	TGTGCCAGCAGCGCCCCAAAGACAATGCGGGAGGGGTACAATGAGCAGTTCTTC	CASSAPKTMREGYNEQFF
TRBV5-1	TRBJ1-1	-	-	TGCGCCAGCAGCTTCGGACAGCAATTACCTCAAGCTTTCTTT	CASSFGQQLPQAFF
TRBV11-2	TRBJ2-1	-	-	TGTGCCACCAGGACAGTGGGGAGCAATGAGCAGTTCTTC	CATRTVGSNEQFF
TRBV11-2	TRBJ2-7	-	-	TGTGCCAGCAGCTTAGTCTGGGTCTCCTACGAGCAGTACTTC	CASSLVWVSYEQYF
TRBV11-2	TRBJ2-7	-	-	TGTGCCAGCGGGGGCTGGACACTCGACTACGAGCAGTACTTC	CASGGWTLDYEQYF
TRBV10-1	TRBJ2-7	-	-	TGCGCCAGCAGTGAGTCCCGGAGCCCCCCGGACGAGCAGTACTTC	CASSESRSPPDEQYF
TRBV9	TRBJ2-2	-	-	TGTGCCAGCAGCGCCCTGGTCCGGTCCACCGGGGAGCTGTTTTTT	CASSALVRSTGELFF
TRBV6-5	TRBJ2-7	-	-	TGTGCCAGCAGTTACTCAAGGGCCAGCTCCTACGAGCAGTACTTC	CASSYSRASSYEQYF